This T cell receptor beta chain derives from a study of blood T cell repertoires in COVID-19. Overall study: Donors in the United States, Italy and Spain gave samples during acute or convalescent COVID-19. PBMCs, B-cell-depleted T cells, or T cells were the source of the cDNA or gDNA that made up the material.

This CDR3 has 15 amino acids. How the authors handled the data: From reference gene primer amplification, estimates of nucleated cell counts were derived. Profiling relied on immunoSEQ multiplex PCR, and the TCRdb table lists in-frame clones only, not all of them. D and trimming come from the DNA, and the V and J calls and clone size come from that table. The sample holds roughly 180,000 clones, 82% seen once. The rearrangement links TRBV21-1 to TRBJ1-2; the tabulated D call, TRBD1, remains unverified against the DNA. TRBV21-1 is recorded as a pseudogene. This sequence originates from an elderly woman with active or convalescent COVID-19. Sequencing used peripheral blood. The CDR3 here is CASTQTQVPNYGYTF. The CDR3 region has the DNA TGTGCCAGCACCCAGACCCAGGTCCCCAACTATGGCTACACCTTC.